This T cell receptor (beta chain) was captured by sequencing in a study of blood T cell repertoires in COVID-19 (dated by TCRdb to the early 2020s). Regarding the research as a whole: Samples from collaborators originated in the United States, Italy and Spain and spanned both the acute and convalescent phases of COVID-19. Samples came from the ongoing ImmuneRACE study (first 160 participants) plus 1,254 subjects from 6 global collaborators. The prospective study material was composed of cDNA or gDNA derived from T cells, B-cell-depleted T cells, or PBMCs. A de-identified subject ID, COVID-19 status, age in years and sex were almost always included in the sample metadata. Subjects who had been exposed to COVID-19, were actively infected with it, or had recovered from it provided the deeply sampled blood TCRbeta repertoires that made up the dataset. Where available, HLA class I and class II types were taken from metadata supplied by the sample provider and were not determined by assay-based typing. The repertoires were made available in a free public database intended to serve as a resource for research on the immune response to SARS-CoV-2. On the study overall, not on this receptor specifically: Clinical and demographic metadata were provided uncurated, with the amount varying by source and participant.

Collaborating institutions collected whole blood in K2EDTA tubes following their own protocols. For TCRbeta analysis, collaborator samples were shipped as frozen whole blood, as isolated PBMCs, or as DNA extracted from either sample type. The immunoSEQ Assay, a bias-controlled multiplex PCR, was used to amplify TCRbeta CDR3 regions from genomic DNA. The original methods were these. Within the assay, amplification of reference gene primers was used to estimate how many nucleated cells each sample contained. To quantify the absolute abundance of each unique TCRbeta CDR3 rearrangement, sequence reads were collapsed and filtered. Productive Simpson clonality was computed per sample as the square root of Simpson's diversity index over productive rearrangements. What TCRdb holds here is the immuneACCESS table cut down to in-frame rearrangements. Part of the clones is not present; checked against another copy, under half of the missing clones reflect an unresolved V gene, and the others are unexplained. From that table come the V and J calls and clone size; the DNA was used to work out D and trimming. Recorded for this sample are about 59,000 clones; about nine tenths of them occurred a single time. In total, the top ten clones hold roughly 8.6% of the sample.

To note about this clone: Its target antigen remains unknown. The record has no base qualities; no much larger clone is one base away.

The CDR3 measures 18 amino acids from cysteine to phenylalanine. The DNA shown is the 54-base CDR3, in frame from base 1. Sequences SGHAT (CDR1) and FQDESV (CDR2) are obtained from the germline V gene (reference sequence). V loses 0 bases, J loses 3 bases, and the germline ends lie 18 bases apart. The chain was built from TRBV11-1 and TRBJ2-1, with a tentative D gene TRBD2 over 5 matching bases. Sequencing was carried out using peripheral blood. The sequence came from a human donor in a cohort sampled during active COVID-19. The nucleotide sequence is given as TGTGCCAGCAGCTTAGCCTGGCCCCGGGCCAGCGGCTACAATGAGCAGTTCTTC. This translates into CASSLAWPRASGYNEQFF.